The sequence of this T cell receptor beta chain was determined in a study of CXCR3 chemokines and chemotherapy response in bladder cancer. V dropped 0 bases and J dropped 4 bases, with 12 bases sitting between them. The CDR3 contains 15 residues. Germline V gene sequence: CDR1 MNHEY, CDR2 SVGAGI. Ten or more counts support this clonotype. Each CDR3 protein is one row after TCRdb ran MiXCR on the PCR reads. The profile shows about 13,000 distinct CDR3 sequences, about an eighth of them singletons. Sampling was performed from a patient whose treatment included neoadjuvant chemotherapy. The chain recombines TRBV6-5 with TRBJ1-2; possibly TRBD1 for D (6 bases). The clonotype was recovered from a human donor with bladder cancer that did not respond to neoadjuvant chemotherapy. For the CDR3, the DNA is TGTGCCAGCAGTTACTCGGGGACACCAAGCTATGGCTACACCTTC. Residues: CASSYSGTPSYGYTF.